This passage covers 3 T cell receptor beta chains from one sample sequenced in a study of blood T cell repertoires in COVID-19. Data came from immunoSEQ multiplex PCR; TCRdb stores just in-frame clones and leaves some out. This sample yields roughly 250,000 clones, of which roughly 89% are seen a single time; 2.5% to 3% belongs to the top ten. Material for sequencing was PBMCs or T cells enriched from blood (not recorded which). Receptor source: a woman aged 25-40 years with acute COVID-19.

The CDR3 sequence: CASSLGSGLNEQFF. DNA of the CDR3: TGTGCCAGCAGCTTAGGGTCAGGGCTCAATGAGCAGTTCTTC. The V gene is TRBV11-2, the J gene TRBJ2-1; D is perhaps TRBD1 (5 bases). Germline values: CDR1 SGHAT, CDR2 FQNNGV. Trimming removed 1 base at V and 6 bases at J, with 10 bases between. CDR3 length equals 14 residues.

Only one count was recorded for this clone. The CDR3 sequence: CASFPTGGFSYEQYF. The CDR3 nucleotides are TGTGCCAGCTTTCCCACAGGGGGCTTTTCCTACGAGCAGTACTTC. The chain uses TRBV28 and TRBJ2-7; 9 nucleotides align to TRBD1. Trimming removed 8 bases from V and 1 base from J; junction bases left unmatched: 9. Per germline, CDR1 MDHEN and CDR2 SYDVKM. The CDR3 extends over 15 amino acids. Looking up the rest from reference TRBV28 and TRBJ2-7 gives the full variable domain: DVKVTQSSRYLVKRTGEKVFLECVQDMDHENMFWYRQDPGLGLRLIYFSYDVKMKEKGDIPEGYSVSREKKERFSLILESASTNQTSMYLCASFPTGGFSYEQYFGPGTRLTVT.

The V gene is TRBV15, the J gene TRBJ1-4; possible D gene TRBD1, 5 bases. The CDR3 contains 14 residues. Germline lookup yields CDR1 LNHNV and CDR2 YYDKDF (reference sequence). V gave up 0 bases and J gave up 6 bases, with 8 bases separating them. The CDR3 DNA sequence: TGTGCCACCAGCAGAGAGGGGGGAGATGAAAAACTGTTTTTT. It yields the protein CATSREGGDEKLFF.